This passage covers 21 T cell receptor beta chains from one sample sequenced in a study of OX40 agonist ivuxolimab in advanced cancers. Some clones are missing from TCRdb's copy, which holds only in-frame ones; the method was immunoSEQ multiplex PCR. The table records roughly 77,000 clones, 80% to 95% of them present only once. The source was CD4+ or CD8+ T cells sorted from blood, collected in a trial of the OX40 agonist ivuxolimab. These receptors were collected from an adult with an advanced solid tumor such as melanoma, head and neck, liver or kidney cancer.

The rearrangement uses TRBV5-6 and TRBJ1-2; TRBD1 is a possible D gene (5 bases). Looked up from germline, CDR1 is SGHDT and CDR2 is YYEEEE. Deletions cut 4 bases from V and 8 bases from J, with 12 bases between. There are 12 residues in the CDR3. The CDR3 DNA reads TGTGCCAGCAGCATTGGGACGGAAGGCTACACCTTC. This codes for CASSIGTEGYTF.

The rearrangement uses TRBV27 and TRBJ1-1, with a possible D match to TRBD1 (6 bases). The ends were cut back, 5 bases at V and 2 bases at J, with 12 bases in the middle. Germline V gene lookup returns CDR1 MNHEY and CDR2 SMNVEV (reference sequence). The CDR3 runs 14 residues. Written as DNA, the CDR3 is TGTGCCAGCAGTCTGGCAGGGGTTAACACTGAAGCTTTCTTT. Protein: CASSLAGVNTEAFF.

The chain employs TRBV27 and TRBJ2-7, with D perhaps given as TRBD1 or TRBD2 (5 bases each). The CDR3 length is 16 residues. Trimming shortened V by 6 bases and J by 2 bases, and 20 bases separated the two germline ends. CDR1 MNHEY and CDR2 SMNVEV come from the germline V gene (reference sequence). The CDR3 nucleotides read TGTGCCAGCAGCCTATCTTGGGGGAGTCTAGCCTACGAGCAGTACTTC. Protein: CASSLSWGSLAYEQYF.

J is TRBJ2-7 and V is TRBV6-1; no clear D gene. The CDR3 totals 15 residues. Germline assignment: CDR1 MNHNS and CDR2 SASEGT. The V and J ends lost 4 bases and 5 bases respectively, with 18 bases between them. The CDR3 DNA reads as TGTGCCAGCAGTGTAGGACCGACGGTATTCGACGAGCAGTACTTC. Translated: CASSVGPTVFDEQYF.

The chain links TRBV4-2 to TRBJ2-7, with TRBD2 matching 10 bases. The CDR3 runs to 18 residues. Germline CDR1 LGHNA, CDR2 YNFKEQ. With V trimmed by 0 bases and J by 3 bases, 11 bases remained unmatched. The CDR3 reads CASSQESLSGGRYYEQYF. CDR3 bases: TGTGCCAGCAGCCAAGAGTCGCTTAGCGGGGGGCGATACTACGAGCAGTACTTC.

The chain is built from TRBV4-3 and TRBJ2-7; no definite D call. Per germline, CDR1 LGHNA and CDR2 YSLEER. This CDR3 comprises 13 residues. V shed 0 bases and J shed 3 bases, with 6 bases lying between them. The CDR3 region has the DNA TGCGCCAGCAGCCAAGAACGCAGCTACGAGCAGTACTTC. It specifies CASSQERSYEQYF.

The rearrangement joins TRBV5-6 to TRBJ1-1; D is possibly TRBD1 (6 bases). Germline CDR1 SGHDT, CDR2 YYEEEE. The CDR3 has 13 amino acids. V lost 6 bases and J 4 bases, leaving 13 bases between the germline ends. The CDR3 DNA reads as TGTGCCAGCACCCTGTGGGGGCGCACTGAAGCTTTCTTT. Protein product: CASTLWGRTEAFF.

The chain joins TRBV7-6 to TRBJ2-7; TRBD1 agrees at 8 bases. J lost 0 bases, V lost 3 bases, and 4 bases had no gene match. The germline gives CDR1 SGHVS, CDR2 FNYEAQ. The CDR3 spans 15 residues. CDR3 nucleotides: TGTGCCAGCAGCTTGGACAGGGATAGCTCCTACGAGCAGTACTTC. Its protein product is CASSLDRDSSYEQYF.

The chain has TRBV10-3 and TRBJ2-7; D is ambiguous. This CDR3 comprises 12 residues. Trimming cost V 7 bases and J 3 bases, with 10 bases left between them. The germline CDR1 and CDR2 sequences are ENHRY and SYGVKD. CDR3 DNA: TGTGCCATCACACCGGGCGGCTACGAGCAGTACTTC. Translated, it gives CAITPGGYEQYF.

The genes are TRBV30 and TRBJ2-1; possibly TRBD1 or TRBD2 for D (5 bases each). The CDR3 consists of 12 residues. Per germline, CDR1 GTSNPN and CDR2 SVGIG (reference sequence). The V end lost 2 bases, the J end lost 7 bases, and 9 bases lay between the germline ends. The CDR3 spells CAWSRWGNEQFF. Here the CDR3 DNA reads TGTGCCTGGAGTCGGTGGGGGAATGAGCAGTTCTTC.

The chain carries TRBV20-1 and TRBJ1-2; no clear D. The germline V gene has CDR1 DFQATT and CDR2 SNEGSKA (reference sequence). V was trimmed by 5 bases and J by 5 bases, leaving 9 bases between them. CDR3 length equals 11 residues. CDR3: CSAGSMYGYTF. In DNA form, the CDR3 reads TGCAGTGCTGGGTCGATGTATGGCTACACCTTC.

About this clone itself: A junction boundary mismatches the germline segment, possibly from a read error. V is TRBV7-9 and J is TRBJ2-7; possibly TRBD2 for D (6 bases). The CDR3 consists of 14 residues. The germline CDR1 and CDR2 sequences are SEHNR and FQNEAQ (reference sequence). The CDR3 protein is CASSSQGAGGPPVF. In DNA form, the CDR3 reads TGTGCCAGCAGCTCGCAGGGAGCGGGCGGCCCCCCCGTCTTC.

The chain links TRBV4-2 to TRBJ1-6; TRBD1 aligns across 10 bases. CDR1 and CDR2 from the germline V gene are LGHNA and YNFKEQ. CDR3 length: 16 residues. The V gene end was trimmed by 2 bases and the J gene end by 6 bases; junction bases not matched to a gene: 4. CDR3 sequence reads: CASSQRDRGSNSPLHF. CDR3 in DNA: TGTGCCAGCAGCCAACGGGACAGGGGAAGTAATTCACCCCTCCACTTT.

The CDR3 bases are TGTGCCAGCAGCTCGCTTATGACAGGGGGCTTCTACGAGCAGTACTTC. Residues: CASSSLMTGGFYEQYF. The rearrangement uses TRBV5-5 and TRBJ2-7; TRBD1 aligns across 10 bases. This CDR3 contains 16 residues. CDR1 is SGHKS and CDR2 is YYEKEE in the germline V gene (reference sequence). V dropped 3 bases and J dropped 3; count of bases not matched to a gene: 9.

This chain uses TRBV29-1 with TRBJ2-7; D remains unclear. The germline CDR1 and CDR2 sequences are SQVTM and ANQGSEA. V lost 6 bases and J 2 bases, leaving 14 bases between the germline ends. This CDR3 is built from 13 residues. The CDR3 loop reads CSVRTPSAYEQYF. The CDR3 DNA reads as TGCAGCGTAAGAACACCAAGCGCCTACGAGCAGTACTTC.

The chain carries TRBV29-1 and TRBJ2-3; D gene unclear. The germline V gene has CDR1 SQVTM and CDR2 ANQGSEA. The CDR3 has 10 residues. With 4 bases removed from V and 5 bases from J, the gap between germline ends came to 4 bases. In DNA, the CDR3 is TGCAGCGTTGTTGTAGATACGCAGTATTTT. It yields the protein CSVVVDTQYF.

The chain carries TRBV7-9 and TRBJ2-7, with TRBD2 matching 9 bases. The V segment lost 3 bases and the J segment 5 bases; nucleotides outside the gene matches: 11. Germline CDR1 is SEHNR and CDR2 is FQNEAQ (reference sequence). This CDR3 has 16 residues. The CDR3 protein is CASSFLAGVLRDEQYF. In DNA, the CDR3 is TGTGCCAGCAGCTTTTTAGCGGGGGTCCTCAGGGACGAGCAGTACTTC.

CDR3 in amino acids: CASSLVGQSYEQYF. CDR3 DNA: TGTGCCAGCAGCTTGGTGGGACAGTCCTACGAGCAGTACTTC. The rearrangement links TRBV5-6 to TRBJ2-7, with 7 bases lining up with TRBD1. The CDR3 extends over 14 amino acids. The germline CDR1 and CDR2 sequences are SGHDT and YYEEEE. J lost 1 base, V lost 0 bases, and 1 base had no gene match. The full variable domain, with the rest looked up from reference TRBV5-6 and TRBJ2-7, is DAGVTQSPTHLIKTRGQQVTLRCSPKSGHDTVSWYQQALGQGPQFIFQYYEEEERQRGNFPDRFSGHQFPNYSSELNVNALLLGDSALYLCASSLVGQSYEQYFGPGTRLTVT.

This clone was detected once. The V call is TRBV5-6, the J call TRBJ1-1; 8 bases line up with TRBD1. The V gene's germline CDR1 is SGHDT and CDR2 YYEEEE. CDR3 length: 15 residues. Trimming at V came to 4 bases and at J to 5 bases, leaving 10 bases not matched to a gene. The CDR3 region has the DNA TGTGCCAGCAGCCGCCCCCGGACAGGGAAGACTGAAGCTTTCTTT. Amino acid sequence: CASSRPRTGKTEAFF.

J is TRBJ1-1 and V is TRBV11-2; D is unresolved. From germline, CDR1 is SGHAT and CDR2 FQNNGV. The CDR3 spans 14 residues. V lost 5 bases and J 0 bases, leaving 10 bases between the germline ends. CDR3: CASSPHKMNTEAFF. CDR3 nucleotides: TGTGCCAGCAGCCCCCACAAGATGAACACTGAAGCTTTCTTT.

CDR3 DNA: TGTGCCAGCAGTTACGGGAGGACAGCCTACGAGCAGTACTTC. Encoded protein: CASSYGRTAYEQYF. The chain uses TRBV6-5 and TRBJ2-7; D is perhaps TRBD1 or TRBD2 (6 bases each). The CDR3 covers 14 residues. CDR1 and CDR2 from the germline V gene are MNHEY and SVGAGI. Deletions cut 2 bases from V and 2 bases from J, with 10 bases between.